Each of the 16 T cell receptor beta chains below was sequenced from the same sample in a study of regulatory T cells in long-lasting Graves disease. As for time point: newly diagnosed GD, antithyroid drugs for less than 3 months. TCR sequences were obtained from RNA taken from PBMCs. iRepertoire HTBI primers and Arm-PCR of CDR3 regions built TCR beta libraries. One entry per CDR3 protein, called by TCRdb with MiXCR from the multiplex PCR reads. The sample includes 600,000 to 650,000 distinct CDR3 sequences, 16% of them seen just once. Another study also made use of these data, one on T cells in Graves' hyperthyroidism and ophthalmopathy.

Source: peripheral blood mononuclear cells (PBMCs), taken at new diagnosis, from a patient treated with antithyroid drugs. These receptors were obtained from a woman aged 30 to 39 with Graves disease.

This clonotype was seen many times. V usage is TRBV28 and J usage is TRBJ1-5; D unresolved. Germline CDR1 and CDR2: MDHEN and SYDVKM. CDR3 length: 13 amino acids. Deletions cut 2 bases from V and 3 bases from J, with 5 bases between. CDR3 amino acids: CASSLRVNQPQHF. Written as DNA, the CDR3 is TGTGCCAGCAGTTTAAGGGTCAATCAGCCCCAGCATTTT.

This clonotype was picked up a small number of times. The chain combines TRBV9 with TRBJ2-7, with a possible D match to TRBD1 (5 bases). V was trimmed by 4 bases and J by 2 bases, leaving 16 bases between them. The CDR3 runs 15 residues. The germline CDR1 and CDR2 sequences are SGDLS and YYNGEE. The CDR3 loop reads CASSLGATVPYEQYF. In DNA form, the CDR3 reads TGTGCCAGCAGCCTAGGGGCGACGGTACCCTACGAGCAGTACTTC.

This clonotype was seen at least ten times. The V call is TRBV2, the J call TRBJ1-1; D call uncertain. Between the trimmed V and J ends, which lost 6 bases and 12 bases, there was a span of 14 bases. Germline lookup yields CDR1 SNHLY and CDR2 FYNNEI. The CDR3 loop spans 11 amino acids. The CDR3 loop is CASRPRFAPFF. The CDR3, as DNA: TGTGCCAGCAGGCCCAGGTTCGCGCCTTTCTTT.

This clonotype was seen ten or more times. The V gene is TRBV7-9, the J gene TRBJ1-2; D is undetermined. The V gene's germline CDR1 is SEHNR and CDR2 FQNEAQ (reference sequence). Trimming cost V 7 bases and J 4 bases, with 19 bases left between them. This CDR3 contains 15 residues. In DNA form, the CDR3 reads TGTGCCAGCACGCCTTCAGACCCGCTCTTCTATGGCTACACCTTC. It yields the protein CASTPSDPLFYGYTF.

This chain uses TRBV27 with TRBJ2-7; 8 bases are shared with TRBD1. J lost 0 bases, V lost 0 bases, and 4 bases had no gene match. Germline CDR1 MNHEY, CDR2 SMNVEV (reference sequence). This CDR3 contains 16 residues. The CDR3 nucleotides read TGTGCCAGCAGTTTATCCACAGGGGGAATCTCCTACGAGCAGTACTTC. Protein product: CASSLSTGGISYEQYF.

A word on this clonotype: A much larger clone lies a single base off, so this may be a read error. As the CDR3 is not closed by the conserved phenylalanine or tryptophan, this likely results from a read error. The gene calls are TRBV2 and TRBJ2-7; 9 bases are a match to TRBD1. V trimming: 4 bases; J trimming: 3 bases; junction bases outside the gene matches: 7. CDR3 length equals 15 residues. CDR1 SNHLY and CDR2 FYNNEI come from the germline V gene. DNA for the CDR3: TGTGCCAGCAGTGGTGGGACAGGGAATGGCTACGAGCAGTACCTC. This encodes CASSGGTGNGYEQYL.

The J gene is TRBJ2-5, the V gene TRBV7-2; D gene uncertain. The CDR3 has 13 residues. CDR1 is SGHTA, CDR2 FQGNSA, per germline. The ends were cut back, 4 bases at V and 9 bases at J, with 15 bases in the middle. The CDR3 protein is CASSSASWAAQYF. The CDR3 DNA sequence: TGTGCCAGCAGCTCCGCGAGTTGGGCGGCCCAGTACTTC.

This clonotype was seen a few times. The V call is TRBV7-9, the J call TRBJ1-1; TRBD1 matches 8 bases. Germline V lookup: CDR1 SEHNR, CDR2 FQNEAQ (reference sequence). This CDR3 spans 16 amino acids. The V segment lost 5 bases and the J segment 3 bases; nucleotides outside the gene matches: 11. In DNA, the CDR3 is TGTGCCAGCAGCCTCACCCACAGGGGGGGAGACACTGAAGCTTTCTTT. This gives the protein CASSLTHRGGDTEAFF.

This sequence joins TRBV3-1 and TRBJ1-3; D is undetermined. CDR3 length: 13 residues. Germline assignment: CDR1 LGHDT and CDR2 YNNKEL (reference sequence). V lost 4 bases, J lost 8 bases, and 12 bases lay in between. This CDR3 is CASSRDPGDTIYF. For the CDR3, the DNA is TGTGCCAGCAGCCGAGACCCCGGGGACACCATATATTTT.

In this sample, this clonotype turned up many times. This chain's CDR3 is CSARAGGVLNTEAFF. As DNA, the CDR3 is TGCAGTGCTAGAGCCGGAGGGGTACTGAACACTGAAGCTTTCTTT. The chain uses TRBV20-1 and TRBJ1-1; TRBD1 is a possible D gene (5 bases). Germline assignment: CDR1 DFQATT and CDR2 SNEGSKA (reference sequence). The CDR3 spans 15 residues. V lost 1 base to trimming and J lost 0 bases, with 12 bases between them.

Ten or more counts support this clonotype. V and J are TRBV7-2 and TRBJ2-3; 15 positions match TRBD2. Germline-derived CDR1 and CDR2 are SGHTA and FQGNSA. The CDR3 is made up of 17 amino acids. V trimming: 5 bases; J trimming: 8 bases; junction bases outside the gene matches: 11. CDR3 residues: CASSAGGLAGGIGTQYF. The CDR3, as DNA: TGTGCCAGCAGCGCGGGGGGACTAGCGGGAGGTATTGGTACGCAGTATTTT.

In this sample, this clonotype turned up many times. The chain joins TRBV20-1 to TRBJ1-1; D uncertain. The CDR3 is made up of 13 amino acids. The V end lost 0 bases, the J end lost 0 bases, and 5 bases lay between the germline ends. Germline-derived CDR1 and CDR2 are DFQATT and SNEGSKA (reference sequence). The CDR3 loop reads CSARDNVNTEAFF. The CDR3 region has the DNA TGCAGTGCTAGAGATAACGTGAACACTGAAGCTTTCTTT.

This chain connects TRBV5-6 to TRBJ1-1; no clear D gene. The CDR3 is 16 amino acids. With 1 base removed from V and 3 bases from J, the gap between germline ends came to 16 bases. Per the germline V gene, CDR1 is SGHDT and CDR2 is YYEEEE. CDR3 sequence reads: CASSLSPRATHTEAFF. In DNA, the CDR3 is TGTGCCAGCAGCTTGTCTCCCCGGGCAACCCACACTGAAGCTTTCTTT.

The chain carries TRBV19 and TRBJ2-7; 9 bases are shared with TRBD1. In germline, CDR1 is LNHDA, CDR2 SQIVND (reference sequence). This CDR3 is built from 13 residues. Trimming at V came to 10 bases and at J to 1 base, leaving 5 bases not matched to a gene. The CDR3 nucleotides read TGTGCCACCTCCGGGACAGGGTCCTACGAGCAGTACTTC. The encoded protein is CATSGTGSYEQYF.

Many counts were recorded for this clonotype. This chain joins TRBV11-2 and TRBJ2-3; D may be TRBD2 (6 bases). Deletions cut 1 base from V and 6 bases from J, with 14 bases between. CDR1 and CDR2 (germline): SGHAT, FQNNGV. This CDR3 is built from 15 residues. CDR3 loop: CASSLGAGSEDTQYF. CDR3 nucleotides: TGTGCCAGCAGCTTAGGGGCCGGGAGTGAGGATACGCAGTATTTT.

Worth noting for this clonotype: One base separates it from a far larger clone, so it is likely a read error. Here the CDR3 omits its conserved ending phenylalanine or tryptophan, so a read error is the likely source. The rearrangement joins TRBV27 to TRBJ1-1, with D unclear. Trimming cost V 6 bases and J 1 base, with 9 bases left between them. The length of the CDR3 is 13 residues. Per germline, CDR1 MNHEY and CDR2 SMNVEV (reference sequence). This CDR3 is CASSPPGNTEAFL. The CDR3 coding sequence is TGTGCCAGCAGCCCCCCTGGGAACACTGAAGCTTTCCTT.